Presented here are 23 T cell receptor beta chains from one specimen sequenced in a study of regulatory and conventional T cells in RAG deficiency. Libraries were prepared by immunoSEQ multiplex PCR; TCRdb keeps only in-frame clonotypes and omits some of them. The repertoire holds fewer than 30,000 clones, with nearly 95% as singletons. Blood CD4+ CD25-low CD127-high conventional T cells supplied the genomic DNA template. This sample also belongs to another study, concerning regulatory T cells. This second study notes: The PCR used 52 TRBV and 13 TRBJ primers.

Sequenced input: CD25- CD4+ T cells sorted from blood. These receptor sequences come from a human donor in good health.

This sequence joins TRBV14 and TRBJ1-3, with TRBD1 matching over 8 bases. V lost 4 bases and J lost 1; bases outside the gene matches: 3. The CDR3 covers 15 residues. CDR1 is SGHDN and CDR2 is FVKESK in the germline V gene. The CDR3 nucleotides read TGTGCCAGCAGCCGACGGACAGGGTCTGGAAACACCATATATTTT. This gives the protein CASSRRTGSGNTIYF.

V gene TRBV30 combines with J gene TRBJ1-3, with TRBD1 as a possible D gene (6 bases). Trimming stripped 1 base from V and 2 bases from J, with 9 bases between. From germline, CDR1 is GTSNPN and CDR2 SVGIG (reference sequence). This CDR3 region has 14 residues. This chain's CDR3 is CAWSGQGTGNTIYF. As DNA, the CDR3 is TGTGCCTGGAGTGGTCAGGGGACTGGAAACACCATATATTTT.

This chain links TRBV27 with TRBJ1-2; TRBD1 might be the D (6 bases). Trimming cost V 0 bases and J 4 bases, with 15 bases left between them. Germline CDR1 reads MNHEY; CDR2 reads SMNVEV (reference sequence). This CDR3 comprises 16 residues. The CDR3 coding sequence is TGTGCCAGCAGTTTATCGGACGGGGGGCGAGGCTATGGCTACACCTTC. Translation gives CASSLSDGGRGYGYTF.

The chain has TRBV5-6 and TRBJ2-3; perhaps TRBD1 as D (5 bases). Germline assignment: CDR1 SGHDT and CDR2 YYEEEE. The CDR3 covers 15 residues. V was shortened by 0 bases and J by 7 bases, with 15 bases between the two germline ends. The DNA for the CDR3 is TGTGCCAGCAGCTTGGCCCCGGACAAAACCTATACGCAGTATTTT. It is translated as CASSLAPDKTYTQYF.

The V call is TRBV30, the J call TRBJ1-2; tentatively, D is TRBD1 (5 bases). Germline V CDR1 and CDR2: GTSNPN, SVGIG (reference sequence). This CDR3 has 12 amino acids. V was pared by 0 bases and J by 7 bases, with 9 bases between. The CDR3 DNA reads as TGTGCCTGGAGTGTAATGGGGGGTGGCTACACCTTC. Its protein is CAWSVMGGGYTF. Supplemented by reference TRBV30 and TRBJ1-2, the full variable domain reads SQTIHQWPATLVQPVGSPLSLECTVEGTSNPNLYWYRQAAGRGLQLLFYSVGIGQISSEVPQNLSASRPQDRQFILSSKKLLLSDSGFYLCAWSVMGGGYTFGSGTRLTVV.

The rearrangement links TRBV10-3 to TRBJ2-7; a possible D gene is TRBD2 (5 bases). The V end lost 3 bases, the J end lost 4 bases, and 10 bases lay between the germline ends. The CDR3 contains 13 residues. Germline V CDR1 and CDR2: ENHRY, SYGVKD. The CDR3 DNA reads as TGTGCCATCAGTGAACGGGGAAGTTACGAGCAGTACTTC. This translates into CAISERGSYEQYF.

J is TRBJ1-2 and V is TRBV30; TRBD1 matches at 8 bases. CDR3 length equals 14 residues. Germline V CDR1 and CDR2: GTSNPN, SVGIG (reference sequence). V shed 3 bases, J shed 4 bases, and the junction held 7 bases outside the gene matches. The CDR3, as DNA: TGTGCCTGGAGGGGACATCAGGGGGCCTATGGCTACACCTTC. Its protein is CAWRGHQGAYGYTF.

V is TRBV7-2 and J is TRBJ2-1; possibly TRBD2 for D (6 bases). This CDR3 spans 13 amino acids. Germline assignment: CDR1 SGHTA and CDR2 FQGNSA. The V gene lost 9 bases and the J gene lost 3 bases, with 12 bases spanning the gap. DNA of the CDR3: TGTGCCAGTGGACCGGGGGTCTACAATGAGCAGTTCTTC. This gives the protein CASGPGVYNEQFF. Looking up the rest from reference TRBV7-2 and TRBJ2-1 gives the full variable domain: GAGVSQSPSNKVTEKGKDVELRCDPISGHTALYWYRQSLGQGLEFLIYFQGNSAPDKSGLPSDRFSAERTGGSVSTLTIQRTQQEDSAVYLCASGPGVYNEQFFGPGTRLTVL.

The chain couples TRBV5-1 to TRBJ2-5, with 7 nucleotides matching TRBD2. CDR1 SGHRS and CDR2 YFSETQ come from the germline V gene. The CDR3 runs 12 residues. The V gene end was trimmed by 3 bases and the J gene end by 7 bases; junction bases not matched to a gene: 3. In DNA, the CDR3 is TGCGCCAGCAGCTGGACGGGAGGGACCCAGTACTTC. Protein product: CASSWTGGTQYF.

The chain is built from TRBV5-8 and TRBJ2-1; 8 positions match TRBD1. The germline V gene encodes CDR1 SGHTS and CDR2 YDEGEE. Losses at the gene ends were 6 bases for V and 2 bases for J; bases not matched to a gene: 7. The CDR3 is 15 residues long. The CDR3, as DNA: TGTGCCAGCACTTGGTCAGGGGGCGCCTACAATGAGCAGTTCTTC. This codes for CASTWSGGAYNEQFF.

V and J are TRBV29-1 and TRBJ1-1; no definite D call. CDR3 length equals 11 residues. Deletions cut 6 bases from V and 3 bases from J, with 8 bases between. CDR1 and CDR2 (germline): SQVTM, ANQGSEA. CDR3 in DNA: TGCAGCGTCAGGAGGGACACTGAAGCTTTCTTT. It yields the protein CSVRRDTEAFF.

The chain uses TRBV11-2 and TRBJ2-3; D perhaps matches TRBD2 (7 bases). The germline gives CDR1 SGHAT, CDR2 FQNNGV. Trimming cost V 2 bases and J 8 bases, with 20 bases left between them. This CDR3 comprises 16 residues. The CDR3, as DNA: TGTGCCAGCAGCTTAAAAACAGGGAGGGCCACGGGTACGCAGTATTTT. It encodes CASSLKTGRATGTQYF.

The chain employs TRBV5-1 and TRBJ1-1; D remains ambiguous. CDR1 and CDR2 (germline): SGHRS, YFSETQ. There are 15 residues in the CDR3. V was pared by 0 bases and J by 1 base, with 10 bases between. Here the CDR3 reads CASSLVPGKNTEAFF. The CDR3 DNA follows: TGCGCCAGCAGCTTGGTTCCGGGGAAGAACACTGAAGCTTTCTTT.

CDR3 region: CASSDPLGQGKYEQYF. The DNA for the CDR3 is TGTGCCAGCAGTGATCCTCTAGGACAGGGAAAGTACGAGCAGTACTTC. The genes are TRBV25-1 and TRBJ2-7; 8 nucleotides align to TRBD1. The CDR3 is 16 amino acids. J was trimmed by 4 bases and V by 3 bases; bases with no gene match: 11. The germline gives CDR1 MGHDK, CDR2 SYGVNS.

The count of this clone is one. The chain recombines TRBV7-3 with TRBJ2-7; TRBD1 matches 7 bases. CDR3 length equals 15 residues. Germline-derived CDR1 and CDR2 are SGHTA and FQGTGA. With 0 bases clipped from V and 3 bases from J, the junction kept 5 bases outside the gene matches. CDR3 nucleotide sequence: TGTGCCAGCAGCTTAACCGGCGGACAGGACTACGAGCAGTACTTC. This codes for CASSLTGGQDYEQYF.

The rearrangement uses TRBV20-1 and TRBJ1-4; D call uncertain. Deletions cut 5 bases from V and 5 bases from J, with 6 bases between. There are 11 residues in the CDR3. Germline V gives CDR1 DFQATT, CDR2 SNEGSKA (reference sequence). The CDR3 protein is CSAPENEKLFF. CDR3 coding DNA: TGCAGTGCTCCAGAAAATGAAAAACTGTTTTTT.

The chain couples TRBV6-5 to TRBJ2-7; D may be TRBD1 (6 bases). The CDR3 runs to 13 residues. The V and J ends lost 5 bases and 2 bases respectively, with 10 bases between them. The germline V gene has CDR1 MNHEY and CDR2 SVGAGI. The CDR3 is CASSGDRTYEQYF. In DNA form, the CDR3 reads TGTGCCAGCAGTGGAGACAGGACCTACGAGCAGTACTTC.

The chain links TRBV5-1 to TRBJ1-2, with 9 bases fitting TRBD1. Germline CDR1 SGHRS, CDR2 YFSETQ. After removal of 0 bases from V and 2 bases from J, the junction contained 2 bases not matched to a gene. The CDR3 runs to 15 residues. The CDR3 loop is CASSLGDRVNYGYTF. Here the CDR3 DNA reads TGCGCCAGCAGCTTGGGGGACAGGGTAAACTATGGCTACACCTTC.

V is TRBV6-1 and J is TRBJ2-3; D possibly corresponds to TRBD1 (5 bases). The CDR3 consists of 13 residues. Germline V gives CDR1 MNHNS, CDR2 SASEGT. V was pared by 8 bases and J by 3 bases, with 12 bases between. The CDR3 here is CASQGRGTDTQYF. The CDR3 DNA follows: TGTGCCAGCCAGGGCCGTGGAACAGATACGCAGTATTTT.

This rearrangement joins TRBV7-3 to TRBJ2-7; 9 bases align to TRBD1. The CDR3 runs to 14 residues. The V gene's germline CDR1 is SGHTA and CDR2 FQGTGA. V shed 4 bases and J 3 bases; nucleotides not matched to a gene: 4. The CDR3: CASSSPDRGYEQYF. In nucleotides, the CDR3 is TGTGCCAGCAGCTCTCCGGACAGGGGCTACGAGCAGTACTTC.

This clone was observed once. The chain links TRBV6-5 to TRBJ2-3; unclear D gene. The V end was cut by 6 bases, the J end by 4 bases, with 11 bases between. The length of the CDR3 is 13 residues. CDR1 is MNHEY, CDR2 SVGAGI, per germline. The CDR3: CASSPNRADTQYF. For the CDR3, the DNA is TGTGCCAGCAGCCCCAATCGCGCAGATACGCAGTATTTT.

V gene TRBV28 combines with J gene TRBJ1-2; 7 bases are shared with TRBD1. The V gene's germline CDR1 is MDHEN and CDR2 SYDVKM. V trimming: 11 bases; J trimming: 7 bases; junction bases outside the gene matches: 13. This CDR3 contains 13 residues. This chain's CDR3 is CAALGSGGRGYTF. The CDR3 DNA is TGTGCCGCCCTTGGGTCAGGGGGACGTGGCTACACCTTC.

This clone appeared once. The rearrangement links TRBV11-3 to TRBJ2-1, with 8 bases aligning to TRBD2. Germline V lookup: CDR1 SGHNT, CDR2 YENEEA. J gave up 12 bases and V 0 bases, and 1 base lay outside the gene matches. There are 12 residues in the CDR3. The CDR3 sequence: CASSLDAGGQFF. CDR3 nucleotides: TGTGCCAGCAGCTTAGATGCGGGGGGGCAGTTCTTC.